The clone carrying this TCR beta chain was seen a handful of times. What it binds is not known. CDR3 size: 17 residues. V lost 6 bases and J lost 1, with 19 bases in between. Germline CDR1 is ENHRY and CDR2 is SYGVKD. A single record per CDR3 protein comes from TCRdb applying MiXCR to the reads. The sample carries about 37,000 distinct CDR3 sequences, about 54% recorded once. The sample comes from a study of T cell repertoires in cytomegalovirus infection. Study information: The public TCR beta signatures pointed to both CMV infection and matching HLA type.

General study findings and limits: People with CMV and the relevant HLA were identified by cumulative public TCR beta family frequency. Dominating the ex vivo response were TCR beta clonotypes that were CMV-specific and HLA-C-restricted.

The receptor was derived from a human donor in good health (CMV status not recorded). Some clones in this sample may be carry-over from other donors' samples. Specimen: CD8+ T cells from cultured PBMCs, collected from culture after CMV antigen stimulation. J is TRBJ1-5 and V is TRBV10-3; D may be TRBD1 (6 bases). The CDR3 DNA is TGTGCCATCAGCGGCGTTCAGGGGCTTGGCAGCAATCAGCCCCAGCATTTT. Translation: CAISGVQGLGSNQPQHF.